The entry that follows covers one TCR beta chain sequence. These data belong to a study of OX40 agonist ivuxolimab in advanced cancers. The data were produced by immunoSEQ multiplex PCR, yet TCRdb's version contains in-frame clones alone and is incomplete. The sample consists of some 63,000 clones, around 93% of them appearing once. CDR1 is LGHNA, CDR2 YSLEER, per germline. V was shortened by 0 bases and J by 1 base, with 15 bases between the two germline ends. This CDR3 spans 18 amino acids. The sequence was collected from an adult with an advanced solid tumor such as melanoma, head and neck, liver or kidney cancer. The material was CD4+ or CD8+ T cells sorted from blood, obtained in a trial of the OX40 agonist ivuxolimab. V gene TRBV4-3 combines with J gene TRBJ1-4; D gene unclear. CDR3 bases: TGCGCCAGCAGCCAAGATCCCCTCTTGGTGGGAACTAATGAAAAACTGTTTTTT. Its protein is CASSQDPLLVGTNEKLFF.